This TCR beta chain emerged from a study of blood T cells in healthy people across ages. General study findings and limits: Unsorted PBMC input precluded a conclusive naive versus antigen-experienced comparison. Correlation between TCR beta diversity and naive T cell percentage was strong.

A second 7 to 11 cycle PCR used barcoded and J-beta primers. A template-switch adaptor with 12 random nucleotides tagged each cDNA molecule. A single record per CDR3 protein comes from TCRdb applying MiXCR to the 5' RACE reads. This repertoire shows approximately 1,700,000 distinct CDR3 sequences, about 39% found once; its top ten account for under 30%. Extracted total RNA amounted to at least 5.5 micrograms for each sample. This clonotype appeared once. Its antigen is currently unknown. This CDR3 comprises 15 residues. V lost 4 bases and J lost 3, with 13 bases in between. The germline V gene has CDR1 SGHRS and CDR2 YFSETQ.

The sequencing sample was made of blood. The genes are TRBV5-1 and TRBJ1-4, with a possible D match to TRBD1 (5 bases). The TCR comes from a human donor in good health. The CDR3 sequence: CASSRSRESNEKLFF. As DNA, the CDR3 is TGCGCCAGCAGCAGATCCAGGGAGTCTAATGAAAAACTGTTTTTT.